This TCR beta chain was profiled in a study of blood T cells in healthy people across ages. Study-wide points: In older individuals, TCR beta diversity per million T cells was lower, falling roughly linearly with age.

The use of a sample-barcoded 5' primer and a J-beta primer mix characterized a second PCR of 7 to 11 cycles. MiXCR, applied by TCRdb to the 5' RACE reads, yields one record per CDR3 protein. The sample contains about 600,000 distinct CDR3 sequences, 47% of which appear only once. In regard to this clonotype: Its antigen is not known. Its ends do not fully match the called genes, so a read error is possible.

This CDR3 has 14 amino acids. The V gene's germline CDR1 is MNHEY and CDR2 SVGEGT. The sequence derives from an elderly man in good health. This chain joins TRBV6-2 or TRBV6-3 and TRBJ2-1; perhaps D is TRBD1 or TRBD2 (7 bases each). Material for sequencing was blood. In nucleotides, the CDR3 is TGTGCCAGCTACAACGACAGGGACTACAACGAGCAGTTCTTC. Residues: CASYNDRDYNEQFF.